The 14 T cell receptor beta chains listed next were all sequenced from one sample in a study of blood T cell repertoires in COVID-19. TCRdb's copy holds only in-frame clones and misses some; the assay was immunoSEQ multiplex PCR. The sample lists about 300,000 clones; less than 85% were seen once. What was sequenced was peripheral blood. These receptors were taken from a human donor with COVID-19, enrolled during active disease. The donor label of this sample is uncertain.

J is TRBJ2-7 and V is TRBV3-1 (or the pseudogene TRBV3-2); 12 bases line up with TRBD2. V was clipped by 1 base and J by 4 bases; unmatched bases: 5. The CDR3 length is 16 residues. Germline V CDR1 and CDR2: LGHDT, YNNKEL (reference sequence). The CDR3 bases are TGTGCCAGCAGCCAAGGACTAGCGGGAGATGTATACGAGCAGTACTTC. Its protein product is CASSQGLAGDVYEQYF.

The gene calls are TRBV11-2 and TRBJ2-7; 9 bases align to TRBD2. Looked up from germline, CDR1 is SGHAT and CDR2 is FQNNGV. V shed 8 bases and J 6 bases; nucleotides not matched to a gene: 8. This CDR3 spans 13 amino acids. The CDR3 region has the DNA TGTGCCAGCGTCGCTAGCGGGACCTCCGAGCAGTACTTC. Protein: CASVASGTSEQYF.

This sequence joins TRBV10-2 and TRBJ1-5; 7 bases map to TRBD1. CDR1 WSHSY and CDR2 SAAADI come from the germline V gene. Trimming at V came to 5 bases and at J to 4 bases, leaving 5 bases not matched to a gene. The CDR3 is 14 residues long. In DNA, the CDR3 is TGCGCCAGCAGTACAGGGGCCTATAATCAGCCCCAGCATTTT. It codes for CASSTGAYNQPQHF.

The chain combines TRBV29-1 with TRBJ1-2, with D possibly matching TRBD1 (5 bases). CDR1 SQVTM and CDR2 ANQGSEA come from the germline V gene. The length of the CDR3 is 16 residues. Trimming stripped 1 base from V and 3 bases from J, with 18 bases between. The CDR3 reads CSVEVWGGREDYGYTF. DNA for the CDR3: TGCAGCGTTGAAGTTTGGGGTGGCAGGGAGGACTATGGCTACACCTTC.

The chain joins TRBV30 to TRBJ2-1; 13 positions agree with TRBD2. CDR1 GTSNPN and CDR2 SVGIG come from the germline V gene (reference sequence). The CDR3 extends over 13 amino acids. V gave up 7 bases and J gave up 6 bases; unmatched junction bases: 3. The CDR3: CALGLAGSNEQFF. The CDR3 DNA reads as TGTGCCTTGGGACTAGCGGGATCCAATGAGCAGTTCTTC.

In its sample, this clone ranks as medium-sized. The chain recombines TRBV29-1 with TRBJ1-2; 7 bases align to TRBD1. The CDR3 totals 11 residues. J lost 5 bases, V lost 7 bases, and 4 bases had no gene match. Looked up from germline, CDR1 is SQVTM and CDR2 is ANQGSEA. CDR3 protein: CSDRTGYGYTF. The CDR3 DNA is TGCAGCGACCGGACAGGTTATGGCTACACCTTC. Based on the CDR3 plus reference TRBV29-1 and TRBJ1-2, the full variable domain is SAVISQKPSRDICQRGTSLTIQCQVDSQVTMMFWYRQQPGQSLTLIATANQGSEATYESGFVIDKFPISRPNLTFSTLTVSNMSPEDSSIYLCSDRTGYGYTFGSGTRLTVV.

The CDR3 DNA reads TGTGCCAGCAGCTTAGCCGGGGTTAATGAGCAGTTCTTC. This encodes CASSLAGVNEQFF. The chain couples TRBV7-3 to TRBJ2-1; D might be TRBD2 (5 bases). Germline CDR1 and CDR2: SGHTA and FQGTGA. V was clipped by 2 bases and J by 7 bases, with 9 bases between them. The CDR3 is 13 residues long.

The chain has TRBV29-1 and TRBJ1-1; no clear D gene. Trimming left V 6 bases short and J 0 bases short, with 8 bases between. The germline CDR1 and CDR2 sequences are SQVTM and ANQGSEA. This CDR3 is built from 12 residues. Written as DNA, the CDR3 is TGCAGCGTCCAACGGTTGAACACTGAAGCTTTCTTT. Translation: CSVQRLNTEAFF.

This chain uses TRBV5-1 with TRBJ2-3, with 7 bases identical to TRBD2. Looked up from germline, CDR1 is SGHRS and CDR2 is YFSETQ. There are 17 residues in the CDR3. V lost 2 bases, J lost 4 bases, and 13 bases stayed unmatched. The CDR3 region has the DNA TGCGCCAGCAGCTTCGAGCCCTCAGGACTAGTCGCAGATACGCAGTATTTT. Its translation is CASSFEPSGLVADTQYF.

V is TRBV24-1 and J is TRBJ2-1; D is possibly TRBD1 (6 bases). The CDR3 contains 18 residues. The germline V gene encodes CDR1 KGHDR and CDR2 SFDVKD. Trimming took 4 bases from V and 0 from J, leaving 18 bases between them. In DNA, the CDR3 is TGTGCCACCAGTGAGAGCGGCAGGGGTCAACGCTCCTACAATGAGCAGTTCTTC. It codes for CATSESGRGQRSYNEQFF.

The rearrangement links TRBV14 to TRBJ2-1, with a tentative D call TRBD2 (6 bases). The CDR3 length is 13 residues. CDR1 is SGHDN and CDR2 is FVKESK in the germline V gene. V dropped 4 bases and J dropped 9 bases, with 13 bases sitting between them. The CDR3 reads CASSLLGGGEQFF. For the CDR3, the DNA is TGTGCCAGCAGCCTTTTGGGGGGTGGTGAGCAGTTCTTC.

The chain couples TRBV5-1 to TRBJ2-1, with D perhaps matching TRBD2 (5 bases). Germline CDR1 reads SGHRS; CDR2 reads YFSETQ. The CDR3 length is 13 residues. Trimming pared 6 bases from V and 9 bases from J, leaving 16 bases between. The CDR3 is CASTRGALGEQFF. CDR3 bases: TGCGCCAGCACCCGGGGAGCATTAGGTGAGCAGTTCTTC.

The chain recombines TRBV5-1 with TRBJ1-5; D is perhaps TRBD1 (6 bases). The V gene's germline CDR1 is SGHRS and CDR2 YFSETQ. CDR3 size: 14 residues. Trimming shortened V by 4 bases and J by 3 bases, and 11 bases separated the two germline ends. CDR3 bases: TGCGCCAGCAGCCTAGGACAGACCAATCAGCCCCAGCATTTT. This sequence encodes CASSLGQTNQPQHF.

The chain employs TRBV24-1 and TRBJ1-1; D is ambiguous. Looked up from germline, CDR1 is KGHDR and CDR2 is SFDVKD. The CDR3 contains 13 residues. V shed 3 bases and J shed 6 bases, with 10 bases lying between them. The CDR3 protein is CATSDPGRAEAFF. DNA for the CDR3: TGTGCCACCAGTGATCCAGGTAGAGCTGAAGCTTTCTTT.